The 5 T cell receptor beta chains listed next were all sequenced from one sample in a study of blood T cell repertoires in COVID-19. TCRdb's copy holds only in-frame clones and misses some; the assay was immunoSEQ multiplex PCR. The sample holds some 520,000 clones, 85% to 90% seen once. The specimen sequenced was peripheral blood. These receptors were taken from a man younger than 35 with COVID-19, enrolled during active disease.

This rearrangement joins TRBV12-3 or TRBV12-4 to TRBJ2-1; D gene ambiguous. The CDR3 is 11 amino acids. The V end was cut by 3 bases, the J end by 5 bases, with 2 bases between. The CDR3 DNA follows: TGTGCCAGCAGTTTCAACAATGAGCAGTTCTTC. It encodes CASSFNNEQFF.

This chain connects TRBV7-2 to TRBJ1-1; D remains ambiguous. The CDR3 contains 13 residues. V lost 1 base to trimming and J lost 6 bases, with 9 bases between them. CDR1 is SGHTA, CDR2 FQGNSA, per germline. The CDR3 spells CASSLGGLPEAFF. DNA of the CDR3: TGTGCCAGCAGCTTAGGAGGGTTACCTGAAGCTTTCTTT.

The chain carries TRBV6-6 and TRBJ2-7; 8 positions match TRBD1. The length of the CDR3 is 13 residues. Germline loops: CDR1 MNHNY, CDR2 SVGAGI (reference sequence). The V and J ends lost 6 bases and 5 bases, in that order; junction bases with no gene match: 6. CDR3 in DNA: TGTGCCAGCAGCCTCAGGGGGCGGAACGAGCAGTACTTC. Translation gives CASSLRGRNEQYF.

This clone was observed a single time. V gene TRBV4-1 combines with J gene TRBJ2-1; 8 bases match TRBD2. Germline-derived CDR1 and CDR2 are MGHRA and YSYEKL. The CDR3 is 17 amino acids. V lost 0 bases to trimming and J lost 4 bases; unmatched junction nucleotides: 8. The CDR3 bases are TGCGCCAGCAGCCAAGAGCGGGGGGTAGCGGGGTACAATGAGCAGTTCTTC. It is translated as CASSQERGVAGYNEQFF.

The J gene is TRBJ1-1, the V gene TRBV29-1, with TRBD1 as a possible D gene (6 bases). The CDR3 has 13 amino acids. Germline CDR1 is SQVTM and CDR2 is ANQGSEA. Deletions cut 6 bases from V and 4 bases from J, with 15 bases between. The CDR3 protein is CSVTGSLFTEAFF. As DNA, the CDR3 is TGCAGCGTAACAGGGAGTTTGTTCACTGAAGCTTTCTTT.